This TCR beta chain was captured in a study of OX40 agonist ivuxolimab in advanced cancers. The CDR3 is 15 residues long. The ends were cut back, 0 bases at V and 8 bases at J, with 13 bases in the middle. CDR1 MNHNS and CDR2 SASEGT come from the germline V gene. Sequenced by immunoSEQ multiplex PCR; TCRdb stores in-frame clones only, minus some. The sample shows more than 50,000 clones, around 79% of them seen only once. The chain couples TRBV6-1 to TRBJ1-4; tentative D call: TRBD1 (5 bases). The sequences come from CD4+ or CD8+ T cells sorted from blood, collected in a trial of the OX40 agonist ivuxolimab. This clonotype was sampled from an adult with an advanced solid tumor such as melanoma, head and neck, liver or kidney cancer. CDR3 nucleotides: TGTGCCAGCAGTGAAGCGCGGGGCAGAGACGAAAAACTGTTTTTT. This translates into CASSEARGRDEKLFF.